A single sample is the source of the 29 T cell receptor beta chains below, sequenced in a study of control samples from healthy donors and cancer patients. Libraries were prepared by immunoSEQ multiplex PCR; TCRdb keeps only in-frame clonotypes and omits some of them. The top ten hold 1.5% to 2% of the sample, which has some 210,000 clones, roughly nine tenths seen once. The specimen sequenced was blood. The receptors originated from a man between 25 and 39 years old in good health.

The chain joins TRBV27 to TRBJ2-3; D gene ambiguous. Per germline, CDR1 MNHEY and CDR2 SMNVEV (reference sequence). The CDR3 is 14 residues long. V lost 0 bases and J 0 bases, leaving 4 bases between the germline ends. The CDR3 loop is CASSLSRSTDTQYF. The CDR3 DNA reads as TGTGCCAGCAGTTTATCGCGAAGCACAGATACGCAGTATTTT.

The DNA for the CDR3 is TGTGCCAGCAGCTTCGGGTTAGGGACAGTTGAGACCCAGTACTTC. Translating gives CASSFGLGTVETQYF. The gene calls are TRBV27 and TRBJ2-5, with 7 nucleotides matching TRBD1. The CDR3 is 15 residues long. V was pared by 6 bases and J by 5 bases, with 12 bases of the junction left unmatched. Germline loops: CDR1 MNHEY, CDR2 SMNVEV (reference sequence).

The chain recombines TRBV2 with TRBJ2-4; 8 bases are a match to TRBD2. The CDR3 has 16 residues. Germline V lookup: CDR1 SNHLY, CDR2 FYNNEI. The J segment lost 1 base and the V segment lost 3 bases, leaving 5 bases of the junction unmatched. The CDR3 coding sequence is TGTGCCAGCAGTGACTCAGCGGGGGCTGCCAAAAACATTCAGTACTTC. Translated: CASSDSAGAAKNIQYF.

This clone appeared once. This chain connects TRBV5-4 to TRBJ2-3; D remains unclear. Germline CDR1 reads SGHNT; CDR2 reads YYREEE (reference sequence). V lost 2 bases and J lost 4, with 8 bases in between. The CDR3 loop spans 13 amino acids. The CDR3 sequence is CASSFATADTQYF. The CDR3 bases are TGTGCCAGCAGCTTCGCCACCGCAGATACGCAGTATTTT.

The chain joins TRBV13 to TRBJ2-3; 7 positions agree with TRBD2. V was clipped by 5 bases and J by 0 bases; unmatched bases: 2. Germline-derived CDR1 and CDR2 are PRHDT and FYEKMQ (reference sequence). The CDR3 spans 14 residues. The CDR3 DNA is TGTGCCAGCAGCCCCGGGGGGAGCACAGATACGCAGTATTTT. This encodes CASSPGGSTDTQYF.

The gene calls are TRBV7-9 and TRBJ2-1; TRBD1 agrees at 8 bases. Germline V gene data show CDR1 as SEHNR and CDR2 as FQNEAQ (reference sequence). J lost 7 bases, V lost 7 bases, and 9 bases had no gene match. This CDR3 region has 14 residues. This CDR3 is CASNGLTGANEQFF. The CDR3 DNA reads TGTGCCAGCAACGGGTTGACAGGGGCGAATGAGCAGTTCTTC.

This clone was seen a handful of times. This sequence joins TRBV11-2 and TRBJ1-1; D unclear. Looked up from germline, CDR1 is SGHAT and CDR2 is FQNNGV. The CDR3 is 14 amino acids. V lost 3 bases to trimming and J lost 6 bases, with 14 bases between them. The chain's CDR3 is CASSLGSGGAEAFF. The CDR3 bases are TGTGCCAGCAGCTTGGGGTCAGGCGGGGCTGAAGCTTTCTTT.

This sequence joins TRBV30 and TRBJ2-1, with 9 bases lining up with TRBD2. The CDR3 is 13 amino acids. The V segment lost 8 bases and the J segment 6 bases; nucleotides outside the gene matches: 8. Germline-derived CDR1 and CDR2 are GTSNPN and SVGIG (reference sequence). CDR3 sequence: CAGGGGGRNEQFF. The CDR3 DNA follows: TGTGCCGGGGGCGGGGGGGGCCGCAATGAGCAGTTCTTC.

This clone was counted a single time. The CDR3 loop is CASSLSPYSSATNEKLFF. The DNA of the CDR3 is TGTGCCAGCAGTTTATCCCCCTACTCAAGTGCAACTAATGAAAAACTGTTTTTT. The chain combines TRBV27 with TRBJ1-4; D remains ambiguous. The CDR3 is 18 amino acids. Germline loops: CDR1 MNHEY, CDR2 SMNVEV (reference sequence). V was trimmed by 0 bases and J by 0 bases, leaving 14 bases between them.

The chain combines TRBV2 with TRBJ2-3, with D hard to call. V dropped 1 base and J dropped 1 base, with 9 bases sitting between them. The V gene's germline CDR1 is SNHLY and CDR2 FYNNEI. This CDR3 comprises 15 residues. The chain's CDR3 is CASSEGNRRTDTQYF. The CDR3 nucleotides are TGTGCCAGCAGTGAAGGGAATAGACGCACAGATACGCAGTATTTT.

The V call is TRBV10-3, the J call TRBJ2-3; maybe TRBD1 (5 bases). The CDR3 is 13 amino acids. The V and J ends lost 9 bases and 4 bases respectively, with 14 bases between them. Germline V CDR1 and CDR2: ENHRY, SYGVKD. The CDR3 region is CAIGQGSADTQYF. The DNA of the CDR3 is TGTGCCATTGGGCAGGGATCCGCAGATACGCAGTATTTT.

The chain has TRBV6-1 and TRBJ2-3; TRBD2 aligns across 14 bases. Looked up from germline, CDR1 is MNHNS and CDR2 is SASEGT. With V trimmed by 3 bases and J by 5 bases, 7 bases remained unmatched. The CDR3 is 17 residues long. CDR3 protein: CASSERRLAGGVDTQYF. CDR3 nucleotide sequence: TGTGCCAGCAGTGAGCGGAGACTAGCGGGGGGGGTAGATACGCAGTATTTT.

The chain carries TRBV10-1 and TRBJ2-3; D perhaps matches TRBD1 (5 bases). With 1 base removed from V and 2 bases from J, the gap between germline ends came to 10 bases. Germline CDR1 is WNHNN and CDR2 is SYGVQD (reference sequence). This CDR3 is 15 amino acids long. In nucleotides, the CDR3 is TGCGCCAGCAGTGAGTACTCAGGGTTCACAGATACGCAGTATTTT. This translates into CASSEYSGFTDTQYF.

The chain combines TRBV5-1 with TRBJ2-1, with 11 bases lining up with TRBD1. V shed 4 bases and J 6 bases; nucleotides not matched to a gene: 9. The germline gives CDR1 SGHRS, CDR2 YFSETQ. This CDR3 contains 16 residues. CDR3 residues: CASSIITGTGGNEQFF. CDR3 nucleotide sequence: TGCGCCAGCAGCATTATAACCGGGACAGGGGGCAATGAGCAGTTCTTC.

The V gene is TRBV28, the J gene TRBJ1-5; D possibly corresponds to TRBD1 (6 bases). The CDR3 contains 16 residues. Trimming took 2 bases from V and 2 from J, leaving 13 bases between them. Germline V CDR1 and CDR2: MDHEN, SYDVKM. As DNA, the CDR3 is TGTGCCAGCAGTTTAGAGGGGGGATGGGGCAATCAGCCCCAGCATTTT. Encoded protein: CASSLEGGWGNQPQHF.

CDR3 amino acids: CASSEQGKGNTIYF. In DNA form, the CDR3 reads TGTGCCAGCAGTGAGCAGGGAAAAGGAAACACCATATATTTT. This chain joins TRBV2 and TRBJ1-3; D might be TRBD1 (5 bases). Trimming removed 3 bases from V and 4 bases from J, with 10 bases in between. This CDR3 contains 14 residues. CDR1 is SNHLY and CDR2 is FYNNEI in the germline V gene. Drawing the rest from reference TRBV2 and TRBJ1-3, the complete variable domain is EPEVTQTPSHQVTQMGQEVILRCVPISNHLYFYWYRQILGQKVEFLVSFYNNEISEKSEIFDDQFSVERPDGSNFTLKIRSTKLEDSAMYFCASSEQGKGNTIYFGEGSWLTVV.

The CDR3 spells CASSQVGVTGSYEQYF. The CDR3 DNA sequence: TGTGCCAGCAGCCAAGTGGGAGTAACAGGGAGTTACGAGCAGTACTTC. The chain has TRBV3-1 (or the pseudogene TRBV3-2) and TRBJ2-7, with D tentatively TRBD1 (6 bases). V was shortened by 1 base and J by 4 bases, with 17 bases between the two germline ends. The CDR3 covers 16 residues. In germline, CDR1 is LGHDT, CDR2 YNNKEL (reference sequence).

This chain connects TRBV3-1 (or the pseudogene TRBV3-2) to TRBJ2-6; D unresolved. CDR3 length: 15 residues. Germline V gene sequence: CDR1 LGHDT, CDR2 YNNKEL (reference sequence). Trimming shortened V by 6 bases and J by 0 bases, and 9 bases separated the two germline ends. The CDR3 sequence is CASSALSSGANVLTF. The CDR3 DNA reads TGTGCCAGCAGTGCCCTAAGCTCTGGGGCCAACGTCCTGACTTTC.

This clone appeared a single time. In DNA, the CDR3 is TGTGCCACCAGTGATTTGCACAGGGCCAATCAGCCCCAGCATTTT. It translates to CATSDLHRANQPQHF. This chain connects TRBV24-1 to TRBJ1-5; maybe TRBD1 (6 bases). Germline lookup yields CDR1 KGHDR and CDR2 SFDVKD. The CDR3 is made up of 15 amino acids. V lost 0 bases, J lost 3 bases, and 8 bases lay in between.

In nucleotides, the CDR3 is TGTGCCAGCAGTCGGACTAGCGGTGGAGATACGCAGTATTTT. This translates into CASSRTSGGDTQYF. The chain recombines TRBV27 with TRBJ2-3; TRBD2 agrees at 10 bases. The CDR3 runs to 14 residues. CDR1 and CDR2 (germline): MNHEY, SMNVEV (reference sequence). Trimming took 5 bases from V and 5 from J; bases not matched to a gene: 4.

The V and J genes are TRBV19 and TRBJ2-1; TRBD1 aligns across 9 bases. The CDR3 is 15 residues long. The junction had 6 bases not matched to a gene; V was cut back by 5 bases and J by 4 bases. Germline loops: CDR1 LNHDA, CDR2 SQIVND (reference sequence). CDR3 sequence: CASSEQGARYNEQFF. Here the CDR3 DNA reads TGTGCCAGTAGTGAACAGGGGGCTCGGTACAATGAGCAGTTCTTC. Full variable domain (outside the CDR3, taken from reference TRBV19 and TRBJ2-1): DGGITQSPKYLFRKEGQNVTLSCEQNLNHDAMYWYRQDPGQGLRLIYYSQIVNDFQKGDIAEGYSVSREKKESFPLTVTSAQKNPTAFYLCASSEQGARYNEQFFGPGTRLTVL.

In DNA form, the CDR3 reads TGTGCCAGCAGCGCAAGACAGGGAAACACTGAAGCTTTCTTT. It translates to CASSARQGNTEAFF. The V gene is TRBV9, the J gene TRBJ1-1, with 7 bases matching TRBD1. V lost 3 bases to trimming and J lost 2 bases; unmatched junction nucleotides: 4. Germline CDR1 reads SGDLS; CDR2 reads YYNGEE. The CDR3 sequence is 14 residues long.

The V call is TRBV6-5, the J call TRBJ2-3; 7 bases agree with TRBD2. Germline CDR1 MNHEY, CDR2 SVGAGI. V dropped 0 bases and J dropped 3; count of bases not matched to a gene: 6. The length of the CDR3 is 16 residues. The CDR3 DNA sequence: TGTGCCAGCAGTTACTCGGGAGGGGCTAGGACAGATACGCAGTATTTT. Protein product: CASSYSGGARTDTQYF.

The chain is built from TRBV15 and TRBJ2-3, with TRBD2 as a possible D gene (6 bases). Trimming cost V 3 bases and J 7 bases, with 17 bases left between them. CDR3 length equals 15 residues. The germline gives CDR1 LNHNV, CDR2 YYDKDF (reference sequence). CDR3 residues: CATSRAGTGENTQYF. CDR3 nucleotides: TGTGCCACCAGCAGGGCGGGGACCGGGGAGAATACGCAGTATTTT.

This clone was seen more than once but under ten times. DNA of the CDR3: TGTGCCAGCCGACCCGATGGGACCACGCCGAACTATGGCTACACCTTC. This codes for CASRPDGTTPNYGYTF. The chain recombines TRBV5-4 with TRBJ1-2; D perhaps matches TRBD1 (5 bases). Between the trimmed V and J ends, which lost 7 bases and 2 bases, there was a span of 21 bases. Per germline, CDR1 SGHNT and CDR2 YYREEE (reference sequence). This CDR3 has 16 amino acids.

This clone has more than one count but fewer than ten. This chain connects TRBV11-3 to TRBJ2-3; D gene unclear. The CDR3 is made up of 14 amino acids. Germline V lookup: CDR1 SGHNT, CDR2 YENEEA. V was trimmed by 3 bases and J by 0 bases, leaving 7 bases between them. Here the CDR3 DNA reads TGTGCCAGCAGCTTCTCACCTAGCACAGATACGCAGTATTTT. It yields the protein CASSFSPSTDTQYF.

The chain recombines TRBV9 with TRBJ2-1, with 11 nucleotides matching TRBD2. The CDR3 is 15 amino acids. Per the germline V gene, CDR1 is SGDLS and CDR2 is YYNGEE. The junction had 4 bases not matched to a gene; V was cut back by 3 bases and J by 5 bases. Here the CDR3 DNA reads TGTGCCAGCAGCGCGCTAGCGGGGGGACACAATGAGCAGTTCTTC. It translates to CASSALAGGHNEQFF.

This clone was seen more than once but under ten times. J is TRBJ2-7 and V is TRBV4-1; no definite D call. CDR1 and CDR2 (germline): MGHRA, YSYEKL. The V and J ends lost 4 bases and 5 bases respectively, with 9 bases between them. The CDR3 is made up of 12 amino acids. The CDR3 region has the DNA TGCGCCAGCAGCCTGGTCGGCGACGAGCAGTACTTC. Its translation is CASSLVGDEQYF.

V is TRBV2 and J is TRBJ2-7, with 9 bases aligning to TRBD1. This CDR3 contains 13 residues. Germline CDR1 SNHLY, CDR2 FYNNEI. The V segment lost 9 bases and the J segment 2 bases; nucleotides outside the gene matches: 5. The DNA for the CDR3 is TGTGCCAGTTCTGGACAGGGGACCTACGAGCAGTACTTC. This encodes CASSGQGTYEQYF.